One TCR beta chain is described in this entry. This specimen belongs to a study of blood T cell repertoires in COVID-19. The germline CDR1 and CDR2 sequences are SGHNT and YYREEE (reference sequence). The CDR3 length is 12 residues. V lost 4 bases and J lost 14; bases outside the gene matches: 11. Here immunoSEQ multiplex PCR was the method, and the copy in TCRdb shows in-frame clones only, minus some. The sample consists of around 200,000 clones, around 86% of them appearing once. The chain links TRBV5-4 to TRBJ1-2; 7 bases are shared with TRBD1. The receptor comes from a woman aged 40 to 50 with acute COVID-19. Sequencing was carried out using PBMCs or T cells enriched from blood (not recorded which). This chain's CDR3 is CASSPSDRKRTF. CDR3 sequence (DNA): TGTGCCAGCAGCCCCTCGGACAGGAAGAGGACCTTC.